The clone carrying this T cell receptor beta chain was counted a few times. Its cognate antigen is unknown. The germline CDR1 and CDR2 sequences are DFQATT and SNEGSKA (reference sequence). The CDR3 is 13 amino acids. The germline V and J ends were trimmed by 3 bases and 2 bases, with 10 bases remaining between them. An equimolar mix of two oligonucleotides served as the beta constant-region primer for TRBC1 and TRBC2. TCRdb reanalysed the UMI-ligation and nested PCR reads using MiXCR and keeps one entry per CDR3 protein. The sample contains about 85,000 distinct CDR3 sequences, around 12% of which appear only once. Four subsets defined by CD45RA and CD27 were sorted after CD3, CD4, CD8 and live/dead staining. The data derive from a study of naive and memory T cell subsets. Findings of the study overall: Over 95% of naive TCR sequences appeared only once, unlike memory subsets. Findings for naive and memory subsets could not be checked against ground truth.

The clonotype comes from a human donor in good health. J is TRBJ1-2 and V is TRBV20-1; D might be TRBD1 (5 bases). Sequenced material: central memory CD4+ T cells from blood. CDR3 sequence: CSASSGVNYGYTF. The CDR3 DNA reads as TGCAGTGCTAGTTCGGGGGTAAACTATGGCTACACCTTC.